These 21 T cell receptor beta chains share one sample of origin, sequenced in a study of blood T cell repertoires in COVID-19. Some clones are missing from TCRdb's copy, which holds only in-frame ones; the method was immunoSEQ multiplex PCR. Among 290,000 or so clones, around 83% were seen once, and the ten largest hold less than 5.5%. Sequenced material: PBMCs or T cells enriched from blood (not recorded which). Receptors originate from a man aged 35 to 55 who had been exposed to COVID-19.

The chain employs TRBV24-1 and TRBJ2-2, with 9 bases aligning to TRBD2. This CDR3 is 15 amino acids long. V shed 2 bases and J 6 bases; nucleotides not matched to a gene: 3. The germline V gene has CDR1 KGHDR and CDR2 SFDVKD. The CDR3 here is CATSDSGLASGELFF. CDR3 bases: TGTGCCACCAGTGATTCCGGACTAGCGTCCGGGGAGCTGTTTTTT.

This chain connects TRBV18 to TRBJ2-1, with 8 bases lining up with TRBD1. The V segment lost 1 base and the J segment 7 bases; nucleotides outside the gene matches: 6. In germline, CDR1 is KGHSH, CDR2 LQKENI. The CDR3 runs to 15 residues. The CDR3 DNA sequence: TGTGCCAGCTCACCACGACAGGGGACCTCTAATGAGCAGTTCTTC. Protein sequence: CASSPRQGTSNEQFF.

This clone was seen a few times. The chain joins TRBV6-5 to TRBJ1-4; D call uncertain. This CDR3 has 14 amino acids. Germline CDR1 reads MNHEY; CDR2 reads SVGAGI. V was cut by 8 bases and J by 0 bases, with 10 bases left in between. CDR3: CASGLTPTNEKLFF. In nucleotides, the CDR3 is TGTGCCAGCGGCTTGACACCAACTAATGAAAAACTGTTTTTT.

The V gene is TRBV19, the J gene TRBJ1-6, with a possible D match to TRBD1 (5 bases). The CDR3 contains 16 residues. V was cut by 6 bases and J by 3 bases, with 15 bases left in between. Germline V gene sequence: CDR1 LNHDA, CDR2 SQIVND (reference sequence). The CDR3 DNA is TGTGCCAGTAGAGGTTCAACCAGGGACTATAATTCACCCCTCCACTTT. Amino acid sequence: CASRGSTRDYNSPLHF. Based on the CDR3 plus reference TRBV19 and TRBJ1-6, the full variable domain is DGGITQSPKYLFRKEGQNVTLSCEQNLNHDAMYWYRQDPGQGLRLIYYSQIVNDFQKGDIAEGYSVSREKKESFPLTVTSAQKNPTAFYLCASRGSTRDYNSPLHFGNGTRLTVT.

V and J are TRBV5-1 and TRBJ1-1; TRBD1 might be the D (5 bases). Trimming pared 0 bases from V and 5 bases from J, leaving 17 bases between. From germline, CDR1 is SGHRS and CDR2 YFSETQ. The CDR3 has 16 residues. The CDR3 here is CASSLGTGSVGTEAFF. CDR3 sequence (DNA): TGCGCCAGCAGCTTGGGCACAGGCTCGGTCGGGACTGAAGCTTTCTTT.

The rearrangement links TRBV3-1 (or the pseudogene TRBV3-2) to TRBJ2-4; 13 bases line up with TRBD2. The ends lost 5 bases at V and 5 bases at J; junction bases unmatched: 3. The V gene's germline CDR1 is LGHDT and CDR2 YNNKEL (reference sequence). The CDR3 covers 15 residues. The CDR3 DNA reads as TGTGCCAGCAGCGGGACTAGCGGGACTGAAAACATTCAGTACTTC. This encodes CASSGTSGTENIQYF.

CDR3 DNA: TGTGCCAGCGCCCCACCACGAGGCGGTGAGCAGTTCTTC. Its protein product is CASAPPRGGEQFF. This chain links TRBV25-1 with TRBJ2-1, with D hard to call. This CDR3 has 13 amino acids. Germline-derived CDR1 and CDR2 are MGHDK and SYGVNS. The V end was cut by 8 bases, the J end by 9 bases, with 17 bases between.

The table lists this clone with a count of one. The V gene is TRBV5-6, the J gene TRBJ2-1, with TRBD2 identical over 7 bases. The ends lost 5 bases at V and 5 bases at J; junction bases unmatched: 4. CDR3 length: 13 amino acids. Per germline, CDR1 SGHDT and CDR2 YYEEEE. The DNA for the CDR3 is TGTGCCAGCAGTAATCTAGCGGACAATGAGCAGTTCTTC. Translated, it gives CASSNLADNEQFF.

V and J are TRBV7-9 and TRBJ2-1; possibly TRBD2 for D (6 bases). CDR3 length: 17 amino acids. The germline gives CDR1 SEHNR, CDR2 FQNEAQ (reference sequence). With 5 bases removed from V and 6 bases from J, the gap between germline ends came to 23 bases. The CDR3 DNA follows: TGTGCCAGCAGCCTCCTAGGAGCGGGTCCTAGGGGCAATGAGCAGTTCTTC. It translates to CASSLLGAGPRGNEQFF.

The chain uses TRBV6-6 and TRBJ2-2, with D possibly matching TRBD2 (6 bases). The CDR3 has 15 residues. The V end lost 6 bases, the J end lost 4 bases, and 15 bases lay between the germline ends. Germline V lookup: CDR1 MNHNY, CDR2 SVGAGI (reference sequence). The CDR3 DNA reads TGTGCCAGCAGGGGGGTCGGGAGAGTCACCGGGGAGCTGTTTTTT. Its protein product is CASRGVGRVTGELFF.

The count of this clone is one. The V and J genes are TRBV18 and TRBJ2-3, with 11 positions matching TRBD2. This CDR3 is 15 amino acids long. Germline CDR1 and CDR2: KGHSH and LQKENI. The ends lost 3 bases at V and 8 bases at J; junction bases unmatched: 7. In DNA, the CDR3 is TGTGCCAGCTCACCGGGGACTAGCGGCCGCCTTACGCAGTATTTT. Its protein product is CASSPGTSGRLTQYF.

The V and J genes are TRBV18 and TRBJ2-3; TRBD2 is a possible D gene (6 bases). V was cut by 4 bases and J by 4 bases, with 27 bases left in between. CDR3 length: 19 residues. Looked up from germline, CDR1 is KGHSH and CDR2 is LQKENI. The CDR3 coding sequence is TGTGCCAGCTCACTCCCCCTCCCGGACGATGGGGGGATGCCAGATACGCAGTATTTT. Protein: CASSLPLPDDGGMPDTQYF.

The chain uses TRBV15 and TRBJ1-2; D is perhaps TRBD1 (6 bases). CDR3 length equals 14 residues. Trimming pared 2 bases from V and 4 bases from J, leaving 11 bases between. From germline, CDR1 is LNHNV and CDR2 YYDKDF (reference sequence). The CDR3 DNA is TGTGCCACCAGCAGACCAGGACAGCTCTATGGCTACACCTTC. Translating gives CATSRPGQLYGYTF.

CDR3 region: CASSPGQLYEQYF. CDR3 nucleotide sequence: TGTGCCAGCTCGCCGGGACAGCTCTACGAGCAGTACTTC. The chain carries TRBV18 and TRBJ2-7; TRBD1 aligns across 7 bases. J gave up 3 bases and V 6 bases, and 5 bases lay outside the gene matches. Looked up from germline, CDR1 is KGHSH and CDR2 is LQKENI. The CDR3 length is 13 residues. Combining the CDR3 with reference TRBV18 and TRBJ2-7 gives the whole variable domain NAGVMQNPRHLVRRRGQEARLRCSPMKGHSHVYWYRQLPEEGLKFMVYLQKENIIDESGMPKERFSAEFPKEGPSILRIQQVVRGDSAAYFCASSPGQLYEQYFGPGTRLTVT.

As concerns this clone: One end of the junction is discordant with germline, which a read error may explain. The V call is TRBV6-2 or TRBV6-3, the J call TRBJ2-3, with 7 bases fitting TRBD2. In germline, CDR1 is MNHEY, CDR2 SVGEGT. There are 15 residues in the CDR3. This CDR3 is CTSSSIRDYTDTQYF. CDR3 bases: TGTACCAGCAGTTCCATCCGGGACTACACAGATACGCAGTATTTT.

The chain couples TRBV13 to TRBJ2-1; TRBD2 matches 14 bases. CDR3 size: 15 residues. Germline-derived CDR1 and CDR2 are PRHDT and FYEKMQ (reference sequence). The J segment lost 10 bases and the V segment lost 5 bases, leaving 7 bases of the junction unmatched. Here the CDR3 DNA reads TGTGCCAGCAGCCTCGGGACTAGCGGGAGTTTCGAGCAGTTCTTC. Translating gives CASSLGTSGSFEQFF.

This clone was detected only a few times. The V gene is TRBV5-5, the J gene TRBJ1-6, with 9 bases that match TRBD1. Germline V CDR1 and CDR2: SGHKS, YYEKEE (reference sequence). CDR3 length equals 16 residues. V lost 5 bases, J lost 6 bases, and 9 bases stayed unmatched. CDR3 loop: CASSTTGGAFNSPLHF. The CDR3 region has the DNA TGTGCCAGCAGTACTACAGGGGGCGCTTTTAATTCACCCCTCCACTTT.

The V gene is TRBV18, the J gene TRBJ1-5, with D possibly TRBD1 on 6 matching bases. V was trimmed by 4 bases and J by 5 bases, leaving 9 bases between them. The germline gives CDR1 KGHSH, CDR2 LQKENI. The CDR3 runs to 13 residues. The chain's CDR3 is CASSRNRDQPQHF. CDR3 nucleotides: TGTGCCAGCTCACGAAACAGGGATCAGCCCCAGCATTTT. Filled out from reference TRBV18 and TRBJ1-5, the complete variable domain reads NAGVMQNPRHLVRRRGQEARLRCSPMKGHSHVYWYRQLPEEGLKFMVYLQKENIIDESGMPKERFSAEFPKEGPSILRIQQVVRGDSAAYFCASSRNRDQPQHFGDGTRLSIL.

The genes are TRBV3-1 (or the pseudogene TRBV3-2) and TRBJ2-3, with 12 bases that match TRBD2. J gave up 6 bases and V 4 bases, and 5 bases lay outside the gene matches. This CDR3 has 15 amino acids. CDR1 is LGHDT and CDR2 is YNNKEL in the germline V gene (reference sequence). The CDR3 here is CASSPSGRALDTQYF. The CDR3, as DNA: TGTGCCAGCAGCCCTAGCGGGAGGGCCCTCGATACGCAGTATTTT.

This clone appeared a few times. The chain has TRBV10-2 and TRBJ2-2; possibly TRBD2 for D (6 bases). There are 15 residues in the CDR3. V was cut by 0 bases and J by 7 bases, with 12 bases left in between. CDR1 and CDR2 from the germline V gene are WSHSY and SAAADI. The CDR3 nucleotides read TGCGCCAGCAGTGAGTCCGGCGGGACTGGCGGGGAGCTGTTTTTT. It codes for CASSESGGTGGELFF.

The chain employs TRBV24-1 and TRBJ2-2; 13 nucleotides line up with TRBD2. CDR1 KGHDR and CDR2 SFDVKD come from the germline V gene. This CDR3 is 16 amino acids long. Trimming took 5 bases from V and 5 from J; bases not matched to a gene: 4. CDR3 region: CATSGQTSGGTGELFF. In nucleotides, the CDR3 is TGTGCCACCAGTGGCCAGACTAGCGGGGGGACCGGGGAGCTGTTTTTT.